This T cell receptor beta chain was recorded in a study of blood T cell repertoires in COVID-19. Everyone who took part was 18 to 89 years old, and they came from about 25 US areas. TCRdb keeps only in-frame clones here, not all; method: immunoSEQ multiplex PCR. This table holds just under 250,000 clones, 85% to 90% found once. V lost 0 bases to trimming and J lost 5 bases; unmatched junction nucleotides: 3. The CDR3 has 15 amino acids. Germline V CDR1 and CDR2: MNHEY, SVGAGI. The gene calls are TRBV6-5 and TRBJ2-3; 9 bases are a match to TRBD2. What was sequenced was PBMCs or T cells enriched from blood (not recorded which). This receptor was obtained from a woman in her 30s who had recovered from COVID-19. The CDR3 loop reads CASSYSAGGVDTQYF. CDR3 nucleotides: TGTGCCAGCAGTTACTCGGCGGGAGGGGTAGATACGCAGTATTTT.